The T cell receptor beta chain described here comes from a study of T cells in Graves' hyperthyroidism and ophthalmopathy. General study results and limits: Blood also showed most of the thyroid clonotypes that were expanded above 0.001. The model identified upcoming ophthalmopathy a median about 7.1 months ahead of onset.

RNA transcripts served as the template for amplifying TCR beta CDR3 regions. The TCR CDR3 was amplified in a first-round RT-PCR using the HTBI primer set. TCRdb itself ran the multiplex PCR reads through MiXCR, one entry per CDR3 protein. The data hold a few hundred thousand distinct CDR3 sequences, with 17% observed a single time. Trimming left V 5 bases short and J 3 bases short, with 17 bases between. This CDR3 is 15 amino acids long. Germline assignment: CDR1 SGHTA and CDR2 FQGNSA. This clonotype was counted ten times or more. The antigen is unknown. Newly diagnosed hyperthyroidism, duration under 2 months, in patients aged 18 to 65.

The V gene is TRBV7-2, the J gene TRBJ2-7, with no clear D. Sequenced material: blood. This sequence originates from a woman in her fifties or sixties with Graves' hyperthyroidism. In nucleotides, the CDR3 is TGTGCCAGCAGCCCCGTGGCGGTTCTTTACTACGAGCAGTACTTC. Amino acid sequence: CASSPVAVLYYEQYF. The full variable domain, rest sourced from reference TRBV7-2 and TRBJ2-7, is GAGVSQSPSNKVTEKGKDVELRCDPISGHTALYWYRQSLGQGLEFLIYFQGNSAPDKSGLPSDRFSAERTGGSVSTLTIQRTQQEDSAVYLCASSPVAVLYYEQYFGPGTRLTVT.